The T cell receptor beta chain described here comes from a study of cytomegalovirus exposure and HLA in healthy donors (dated by TCRdb to between 2016 and 2019). Study-level background: The 670 or so repertoires of the first cohort and the 110 or so validation repertoires were produced on the same platform, according to a later analysis. In addition to the first cohort of roughly 670 subjects, a separate validation cohort of over 90 different subjects was used. The study combined high-throughput TCR immunosequencing, statistical association of individual TCRs with disease status, and machine learning to predict cytomegalovirus infection status. The aim of the study was to test whether cataloging public T cell receptors could identify signatures of past pathogen exposure.

Per the germline V gene, SGHTA is the CDR1 and FQGTGA is the CDR2. The CDR3 starts with the cysteine, ends with the phenylalanine, and has 16 residues. Of the read, only the CDR3 DNA is kept; its 48 bases are in frame from base 1. V is pruned by 4 bases and J by 7 bases, leaving 9 bases of the junction without a gene match. In the case of this clone: Which antigen it targets is not known. Base qualities are not at hand, and no much larger clone is one base apart.

The protocol used for the library was the immunoSEQ multiplex PCR assay. Per the source publication's procedure: A statistical classification framework was built for diagnosing cytomegalovirus status from the catalog of TCR beta chain sequences. TCRdb obtained this table from immuneACCESS and retained in-frame rearrangements with V and J assigned. These tables miss some clones; where compared with another copy, unresolved V genes account for less than half of the shortfall, and the remainder is unexplained. V and J calls and clone size come straight from that table; D and trimming were deduced from the DNA. The sample records about 160,000 clones, around four fifths of which are singletons. The top ten clonotypes cover about 2% of the sample. Here is what the overall study found, with its caveats: It was suggested by the authors that the approach could potentially be generalized to other disease states and immunological phenotypes. A few of the identified cytomegalovirus-associated TCR beta chains were confirmed in vitro to be specific for cytomegalovirus antigens. The classifier was reported to diagnose cytomegalovirus status with high specificity and sensitivity in both the original cohort and the validation cohort. A later analysis lacked HLA typing for the validation cohort, so it scored co-occurrence in that cohort across all 120 or so repertoires. The study gave a list of 150 to 200 TCR beta chains associated with cytomegalovirus. Across donors, most TCR sequences were observed very rarely, whereas some public TCRs were present in many individuals. A later analysis found that TCRs clustered in the first cohort also tended to co-occur in the 120 validation repertoires, with about 94% of cluster scores above 0.

The donors were included in the validation cohort of roughly 130 subjects, a group kept apart from the roughly 680-subject first cohort. The sequenced material came from PBMCs. The chain links TRBV7-3 with TRBJ2-1; 11 bases in the junction line up with TRBD2. This TCR derives from a man aged 30 to 45 in good health and CMV-seropositive. The CDR3: CASSSFRLAGLNEQFF. The DNA reads TGTGCCAGCAGCTCATTCCGACTAGCGGGGTTGAATGAGCAGTTCTTC.